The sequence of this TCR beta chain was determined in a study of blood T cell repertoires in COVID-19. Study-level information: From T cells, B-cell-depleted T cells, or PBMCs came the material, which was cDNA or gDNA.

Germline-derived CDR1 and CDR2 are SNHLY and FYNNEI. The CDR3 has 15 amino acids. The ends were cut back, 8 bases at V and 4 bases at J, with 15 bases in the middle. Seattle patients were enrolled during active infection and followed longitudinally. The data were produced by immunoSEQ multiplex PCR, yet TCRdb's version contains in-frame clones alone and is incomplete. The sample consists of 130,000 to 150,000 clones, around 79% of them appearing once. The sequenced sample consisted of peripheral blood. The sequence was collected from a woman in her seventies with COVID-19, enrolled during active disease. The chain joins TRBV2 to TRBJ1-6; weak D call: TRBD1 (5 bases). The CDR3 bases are TGTGCCAGCGAGAATACAGGAGCTTATAATTCACCCCTCCACTTT. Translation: CASENTGAYNSPLHF.